The rows below give T cell receptor delta chains drawn from one sample of a study of human gamma delta and Vdelta1 T cells. No antigen has been assigned to these receptors. TCRdb fed the PCR reads into CATT to redo clone calling. This sample yields thousands of delta-chain clones, of which almost 40% are seen a single time; about 6.4% belongs to the top ten. Input material: Vdelta1 gamma-delta T cells from blood grown in culture (DOT cells). The source of these receptors is a human donor in good health. Both conserved end residues are part of each CDR3. The order of the fields is clone size, V gene, D gene, J gene, CDR3 protein, CDR3 DNA. The D gene is left open where the match is weak. Expanded clones are given a class, and other clones once, few, many or no size at all.

.,TRDV1,TRDD3,TRDJ1,CALGSWAPILGDTDSDKLIF,TGTGCTCTTGGGTCCTGGGCCCCAATACTGGGGGATACTGACTCCGATAAACTCATCTTT
once,TRDV1,TRDD3,TRDJ4,CALGERHRTVFLILGDGGPLIF,TGTGCTCTTGGGGAACGCCACCGCACAGTTTTCCTAATTCTGGGGGATGGGGGTCCCCTGATCTTT
.,TRDV1,TRDD3,TRDJ1,CALGERRADYSAQSWGIRGPTDKLIF,TGTGCTCTTGGGGAACGCCGGGCGGATTACTCCGCTCAGAGCTGGGGGATAAGGGGACCTACCGATAAACTCATCTTT
.,TRDV1,.,TRDJ1,CALGELTFHELKYTDKLIF,TGTGCTCTTGGGGAACTCACCTTCCACGAGCTCAAGTACACCGATAAACTCATCTTT
once,TRDV1,.,TRDJ1,CALGEAPTFRAGAPKRGLIF,TGTGCTCTTGGGGAAGCTCCTACTTTTCGGGCTGGGGCTCCCAAACGGGGACTCATCTTT
medium-sized,TRDV1,TRDD3,TRDJ1,CALGVYRPWGYTDKLIF,TGTGCTCTTGGGGTATACCGACCCTGGGGGTACACCGATAAACTCATCTTT
medium-sized,TRDV1,TRDD3,TRDJ1,CALGVPALQELEGIPYTDKLIF,TGTGCTCTTGGGGTCCCTGCACTTCAGGAGCTCGAGGGGATACCTTACACCGATAAACTCATCTTT
.,TRDV1,TRDD3,TRDJ1,CALGELAFPRGTGGYEVDKLIF,TGTGCTCTTGGGGAACTCGCCTTCCCCCGCGGTACTGGGGGATACGAAGTGGATAAACTCATCTTT
medium-sized,TRDV1,TRDD3,TRDJ4,CALGELRGITSVGTGGPARPLIF,TGTGCTCTTGGGGAACTGCGGGGGATAACTTCCGTAGGGACTGGGGGTCCGGCCAGACCCCTGATCTTT
.,TRDV1,TRDD3,TRDJ1,CALGEPAVSWGIPNPTDKLIF,TGTGCTCTTGGGGAACCTGCTGTAAGCTGGGGGATACCAAATCCCACCGATAAACTCATCTTT
few,TRDV1,.,TRDJ1,CALGDAAFLGGIRGFNAYTDKLIF,TGTGCTCTTGGGGATGCCGCCTTCCTAGGTGGGATACGGGGGTTTAATGCTTACACCGATAAACTCATCTTT
.,TRDV1,TRDD2,TRDJ1,CALGGRLPTLLSRTDKLIF,TGTGCTCTTGGGGGCCGCCTTCCTACGTTACTGAGCAGAACCGATAAACTCATCTTT
.,TRDV1,TRDD3,TRDJ1,CALGERCPFPTGGYRSSRYTDKLIF,TGTGCTCTTGGGGAACGATGCCCTTTCCCAACTGGGGGATACAGATCCTCCCGGTACACCGATAAACTCATCTTT
.,TRDV1,.,TRDJ1,CALGELHPPWEYTDKLIF,TGTGCTCTTGGGGAACTTCACCCTCCTTGGGAATACACCGATAAACTCATCTTT
.,TRDV1,TRDD3,TRDJ1,CALGEPWGDPSSDKLIF,TGTGCTCTTGGGGAACCGTGGGGGGATCCCTCTTCCGATAAACTCATCTTT
.,TRDV1,.,TRDJ2,CALGELIPPPLVGAPVPTLTAQLFF,TGTGCTCTTGGGGAATTAATCCCACCCCCTTTGGTGGGGGCCCCCGTCCCAACTTTGACAGCACAACTCTTCTTT
few,TRDV1,TRDD3,TRDJ1,CALGELPDWGTYTDKLIF,TGTGCTCTTGGGGAACTCCCCGACTGGGGGACGTACACCGATAAACTCATCTTT
.,TRDV2,TRDD2,TRDJ1,CACDFGLPTTFSLIF,TGTGCCTGTGACTTCGGCCTTCCTACCACGTTTTCCCTCATCTTT
.,TRDV1,.,TRDJ3,CALGELRDTWGAWDTRQMFF,TGTGCTCTTGGGGAACTAAGGGACACTTGGGGGGCCTGGGACACCCGACAGATGTTTTTC
large,TRDV1,.,TRDJ1,CALGEGVLSKFKLIF,TGTGCTCTTGGGGAAGGTGTGCTGTCTAAATTCAAACTCATCTTT
few,TRDV1,TRDD3,TRDJ1,CALGELSPYWGTYTDKLIF,TGTGCTCTTGGGGAACTCTCCCCCTACTGGGGGACGTACACCGATAAACTCATCTTT
.,TRDV1,TRDD3,TRDJ1,CALGCPLPPIRGTGGYSLGLIF,TGTGCTCTTGGGTGTCCCCTCCCTCCTATAAGAGGTACTGGGGGATACTCATTGGGACTCATCTTT
.,TRDV1,TRDD3,TRDJ1,CALGVQNRKWGIRTDKLIF,TGTGCTCTTGGGGTACAAAACCGGAAGTGGGGGATAAGAACCGATAAACTCATCTTT
.,TRDV1,.,TRDJ1,CALGKPSHPHLAGYTDKRIF,TGTGCTCTTGGGAAGCCATCTCACCCGCACCTAGCAGGGTACACCGATAAACGCATCTTT
.,TRDV1,TRDD3,TRDJ1,CALGEDGPSPPYWGAPYTDKLIF,TGTGCTCTTGGGGAAGATGGGCCTTCCCCCCCGTACTGGGGGGCCCCCTACACCGATAAACTCATCTTT
.,TRDV1,TRDD3,TRDJ1,CALGEPSYVMAGGYIPPYTDKLIF,TGTGCTCTTGGGGAACCGTCCTACGTAATGGCTGGGGGATACATCCCTCCGTACACCGATAAACTCATCTTT
.,TRDV1,TRDD3,TRDJ1,CALGELSLGYVQTDKLIF,TGTGCTCTTGGGGAACTTTCATTGGGATACGTACAAACCGATAAACTCATCTTT
few,TRDV1,TRDD3,TRDJ1,CALGEGDPTLTGGYRDTDKLIF,TGTGCTCTTGGGGAAGGTGATCCTACCCTTACTGGGGGATACAGGGACACCGATAAACTCATCTTT
medium-sized,TRDV1,TRDD3,TRDJ1,CALGGSHIPLLGDKGSVYDKLIF,TGTGCTCTTGGGGGGTCTCATATTCCCCTACTGGGGGATAAGGGATCTGTTTACGATAAACTCATCTTT